This TCR beta chain was sequenced for a study of blood T cells in healthy people across ages. Germline assignment: CDR1 LGHDT and CDR2 YNNKEL (reference sequence). The V end lost 2 bases, the J end lost 5 bases, and 15 bases lay between the germline ends. The CDR3 is made up of 15 amino acids. Findings and limits, study-wide: Long-lived and aged donors differed, with more naive CD4+ cells and higher diversity in the long-lived. Older individuals had lower TCR beta diversity per million T cells (the decline was roughly linear).

This clonotype was detected only a few times. Its matching antigen is unknown. A sample-barcoded 5' primer and a J-beta primer mix were used in a second PCR of roughly 7 to 11 cycles. Researchers report that each sample yielded at least 2.5 million CDR3-containing paired-end reads. TCRdb processed the 5' RACE reads anew with MiXCR; each CDR3 protein has one entry. This sample has over a million distinct CDR3 sequences; approximately 59% occur once, and the top ten carry roughly 7%. The V gene is TRBV3-1, the J gene TRBJ1-2; D might be TRBD1 (6 bases). Sequenced sample: blood. The clonotype comes from a man younger than 35 in good health. The CDR3 protein is CASSQSGSGAYGYTF. The DNA of the CDR3 is TGTGCCAGCAGCCAAAGCGGCTCAGGGGCATATGGCTACACCTTC.